This TCR beta chain was captured by sequencing in a study of shared clonotypes between healthy human individuals. The study, taken as a whole, reports: Despite large depth, sorted-subset datasets appeared incompletely sequenced. Generation probabilities were higher for clonotypes shared across all four sorted-subset donors than for unshared ones.

In the sorted-subset replicate PCRs, 150 to 200 ng DNA, tens of thousands of T cell genomes, was used. Assay: immunoSEQ multiplex PCR; the TCRdb copy retains only in-frame clones and omits some. Of around 2.5 million clones in the sample, more than 85% were seen once. The germline V and J ends were trimmed by 8 bases and 1 base, with 14 bases remaining between them. Germline CDR1 and CDR2: ENHRY and SYGVKD. CDR3 length: 15 residues. Worth noting for this clone: Its antigen is not identified.

This TCR was recovered from a man in his late teens or twenties in good health. Some clones in this sample may be carry-over from other donors' samples. The gene calls are TRBV10-3 and TRBJ2-2; D perhaps matches TRBD1 (6 bases). The sequenced sample consisted of naive CD4+ T cells from PBMCs. Described subset: CD45RA+ positively selected. CDR3: CAIGMTGRNTGELFF. CDR3 in DNA: TGTGCCATCGGGATGACAGGCCGGAACACCGGGGAGCTGTTTTTT.